The clone carrying this T cell receptor (beta chain) has more than one count but fewer than ten. CDR1 and CDR2 from the germline V gene are DFQATT and SNEGSKA (reference sequence). The length of the CDR3 is 15 residues. After removal of 6 bases from V and 4 bases from J, the junction contained 10 bases not matched to a gene. These data are taken from a study of response to subunit inactivated influenza vaccine. MiXCR, run by TCRdb on the RT-PCR reads, gives a single entry per CDR3 protein. Here the sample spans roughly 780,000 distinct CDR3 sequences, less than 20% being singletons. The specimen comprised PBMCs from blood, sampled less than 6 days after vaccination. The V call is TRBV20-1, the J call TRBJ2-2; 8 nucleotides agree with TRBD2. The sequence derives from a man aged 45-65 years who received an inactivated influenza vaccine. CDR3 DNA: TGCAGTGCGAACCCCAGCGGGAGAAGCACCGGGGAGCTGTTTTTT. The encoded protein is CSANPSGRSTGELFF.